These 20 T cell receptor beta chains were sequenced from one sample in a study of vaccination effects on CD4 cells after COVID-19. Sequencing used immunoSEQ multiplex PCR; TCRdb keeps in-frame clones, though not all of them. The table shows approximately 16,000 clones, with 70% occurring only once. Antigen-specific CD4+ T cells expanded by the ViraFEST assay with viral peptide pools were then sequenced. CD4+ T cells were isolated after 10 days of culture. The vaccine given was either BNT162b2 or mRNA-1273, in two doses. These receptors lack a known antigen. The sample consisted of CD4+ T cells from PBMCs cultured with SARS-CoV-2 spike peptides, taken after COVID-19 vaccination. All receptors derive from a human donor who received a COVID-19 vaccine.

The V and J genes are TRBV29-1 and TRBJ1-2, with 7 bases lining up with TRBD1. The V gene end was trimmed by 6 bases and the J gene end by 8 bases; junction bases not matched to a gene: 9. This CDR3 is built from 12 residues. CDR1 is SQVTM, CDR2 ANQGSEA, per germline. CDR3 DNA: TGCAGCGTGTACACCACAGGGGAGGGCTACACCTTC. It translates to CSVYTTGEGYTF.

This clone was seen only a few times. The V and J genes are TRBV18 and TRBJ2-7, with 7 bases fitting TRBD2. In germline, CDR1 is KGHSH, CDR2 LQKENI. V trimming: 5 bases; J trimming: 2 bases; junction bases outside the gene matches: 6. There are 14 residues in the CDR3. CDR3 amino acids: CASSAGLLPYEQYF. In nucleotides, the CDR3 is TGTGCCAGCTCAGCGGGACTACTTCCCTACGAGCAGTACTTC.

The chain couples TRBV6-1 to TRBJ2-5, with TRBD2 matching 8 bases. This CDR3 contains 16 residues. The V segment lost 4 bases and the J segment 1 base; nucleotides outside the gene matches: 8. CDR1 and CDR2 (germline): MNHNS, SASEGT. CDR3 DNA: TGTGCCAGCAGTGTTGGCGGGGGGCCCCTCCAAGAGACCCAGTACTTC. Residues: CASSVGGGPLQETQYF.

The V call is TRBV7-9, the J call TRBJ2-2, with D possibly TRBD1 on 6 matching bases. The V end lost 3 bases, the J end lost 3 bases, and 8 bases lay between the germline ends. This CDR3 has 14 amino acids. Germline V gives CDR1 SEHNR, CDR2 FQNEAQ (reference sequence). CDR3 loop: CASSLDRYTGELFF. The CDR3 coding sequence is TGTGCCAGCAGCTTGGACAGATACACCGGGGAGCTGTTTTTT.

This chain connects TRBV18 to TRBJ1-3; maybe TRBD1 (6 bases). CDR1 and CDR2 (germline): KGHSH, LQKENI. This CDR3 has 14 amino acids. Trimming pared 1 base from V and 5 bases from J, leaving 9 bases between. CDR3 residues: CASSPQQGRNTIYF. The CDR3 bases are TGTGCCAGCTCACCACAACAGGGCCGAAACACCATATATTTT.

This sequence joins TRBV7-6 and TRBJ2-3; 8 bases align to TRBD2. Trimming cost V 5 bases and J 3 bases; bases outside gene matches: 10. In germline, CDR1 is SGHVS, CDR2 FNYEAQ. The CDR3 runs 16 residues. The DNA of the CDR3 is TGTGCCAGCAGCCCAACCGGGACTAGACGTACAGATACGCAGTATTTT. Translating it yields CASSPTGTRRTDTQYF.

This rearrangement joins TRBV4-1 to TRBJ2-3; D not resolved. Trimming stripped 0 bases from V and 2 bases from J, with 6 bases between. Germline CDR1 and CDR2: MGHRA and YSYEKL. The CDR3 loop spans 14 amino acids. The CDR3 DNA sequence: TGCGCCAGCAGCCAAGATAGGGACACAGATACGCAGTATTTT. Its protein is CASSQDRDTDTQYF.

The chain combines TRBV4-2 with TRBJ2-3; 9 bases are a match to TRBD1. The CDR3 covers 16 residues. V was clipped by 2 bases and J by 5 bases; unmatched bases: 8. From germline, CDR1 is LGHNA and CDR2 YNFKEQ. The DNA of the CDR3 is TGTGCCAGCAGCCAACCTGACAGGGGGGGAGGAGATACGCAGTATTTT. Encoded protein: CASSQPDRGGGDTQYF.

This chain uses TRBV9 with TRBJ2-1; D is unresolved. The V gene lost 2 bases and the J gene lost 3 bases, with 9 bases spanning the gap. This CDR3 spans 14 amino acids. Germline CDR1 SGDLS, CDR2 YYNGEE. CDR3 sequence (DNA): TGTGCCAGCAGCGTCCAGACGGACTACAATGAGCAGTTCTTC. Its protein product is CASSVQTDYNEQFF.

This clone was seen a handful of times. The J gene is TRBJ1-1, the V gene TRBV27; perhaps TRBD1 as D (5 bases). Trimming shortened V by 7 bases and J by 1 base, and 13 bases separated the two germline ends. Germline V lookup: CDR1 MNHEY, CDR2 SMNVEV (reference sequence). The CDR3 totals 14 residues. The CDR3 region is CASNRQGPNTEAFF. Here the CDR3 DNA reads TGTGCCAGCAACCGGCAGGGCCCGAACACTGAAGCTTTCTTT.

CDR3 region: CASSRRGPPPGNEQFF. The CDR3 DNA follows: TGTGCCAGCAGCCGCCGGGGGCCCCCGCCAGGCAATGAGCAGTTCTTC. This chain links TRBV7-3 with TRBJ2-1, with D perhaps being TRBD1 or TRBD2 (6 bases each). This CDR3 comprises 16 residues. The V gene's germline CDR1 is SGHTA and CDR2 FQGTGA. Trimming cost V 5 bases and J 6 bases, with 20 bases left between them.

CDR3 region: CASSLAGADSYEQYF. CDR3 nucleotides: TGTGCCAGCAGCTTAGCGGGGGCAGACTCCTACGAGCAGTACTTC. The chain has TRBV7-9 and TRBJ2-7; a weak D match, TRBD1 (6 bases). Germline CDR1 SEHNR, CDR2 FQNEAQ (reference sequence). This CDR3 is 15 amino acids long. The V and J ends lost 0 bases and 0 bases respectively, with 9 bases between them.

This clone has just a few counts. The V gene is TRBV4-1, the J gene TRBJ1-1; perhaps TRBD1 as D (6 bases). Trimming left V 1 base short and J 3 bases short, with 15 bases between. This CDR3 has 16 residues. CDR1 and CDR2 from the germline V gene are MGHRA and YSYEKL. CDR3 nucleotide sequence: TGCGCCAGCAGCCAAGCGTTAGGGGGGTTTGACACTGAAGCTTTCTTT. Residues: CASSQALGGFDTEAFF.

This rearrangement joins TRBV3-1 (or the pseudogene TRBV3-2) to TRBJ2-3, with D possibly TRBD2 on 6 matching bases. Trimming took 3 bases from V and 5 from J, leaving 15 bases between them. The CDR3 sequence is 15 residues long. Germline values: CDR1 LGHDT, CDR2 YNNKEL (reference sequence). This chain's CDR3 is CASSHFTGGKDTQYF. CDR3 nucleotide sequence: TGTGCCAGCAGCCATTTTACCGGGGGTAAAGATACGCAGTATTTT.

V and J are TRBV7-2 and TRBJ1-6; maybe TRBD1 (5 bases). This CDR3 is built from 17 residues. Germline loops: CDR1 SGHTA, CDR2 FQGNSA. Trimming shortened V by 6 bases and J by 4 bases, and 19 bases separated the two germline ends. CDR3 nucleotide sequence: TGTGCCAGCAGGAAAGGCGGCGCAGGGCGGTATAATTCACCCCTCCACTTT. This sequence encodes CASRKGGAGRYNSPLHF.

The rearrangement uses TRBV5-1 and TRBJ2-7, with 7 bases that match TRBD1. Germline values: CDR1 SGHRS, CDR2 YFSETQ. Trimming took 0 bases from V and 3 from J; bases not matched to a gene: 12. This CDR3 is 17 amino acids long. CDR3: CASSLEAVTGNNYEQYF. CDR3 nucleotide sequence: TGCGCCAGCAGCTTGGAAGCCGTGACAGGGAACAACTACGAGCAGTACTTC.

This sequence joins TRBV5-5 and TRBJ2-5; D gene ambiguous. This CDR3 comprises 11 residues. Germline V gene lookup returns CDR1 SGHKS and CDR2 YYEKEE (reference sequence). Trimming removed 1 base at V and 5 bases at J, with 3 bases between. This CDR3 reads CASSLRETQYF. CDR3 coding DNA: TGTGCCAGCAGCTTGCGGGAGACCCAGTACTTC.

The rearrangement links TRBV6-8 to TRBJ1-6; no reliable D call. This CDR3 has 15 residues. V was cut by 10 bases and J by 4 bases, with 17 bases left in between. Looked up from germline, CDR1 is MNHGY and CDR2 is SAAAGT. CDR3 sequence reads: CANKFRAVYNSPLHF. The CDR3 nucleotides read TGTGCCAACAAATTCCGGGCTGTTTATAATTCACCCCTCCACTTT.

V is TRBV7-9 and J is TRBJ1-6; no clear D. Between the trimmed V and J ends, which lost 8 bases and 6 bases, there was a span of 8 bases. Per germline, CDR1 SEHNR and CDR2 FQNEAQ (reference sequence). The CDR3 spans 12 residues. CDR3 bases: TGTGCCAGCGCAGCTTTTAATTCACCCCTCCACTTT. It codes for CASAAFNSPLHF.

This sequence joins TRBV20-1 and TRBJ1-2; the D is unclear. The CDR3 loop spans 12 amino acids. V shed 3 bases and J shed 6 bases, with 11 bases lying between them. Germline lookup yields CDR1 DFQATT and CDR2 SNEGSKA (reference sequence). CDR3 loop: CSASRAGDGYTF. DNA of the CDR3: TGCAGTGCTAGTAGGGCAGGAGATGGCTACACCTTC.